This T cell receptor beta chain was observed in a study of CD8 T cells in Susac syndrome. TCR beta sequencing covered blood CD8+ and CD4+ T cells. TEMRA cells were enriched by FACS, and CD4+ and CD8+ T cells were negatively isolated. cDNA came from about 0.5 to 1 ug RNA primed by random hexamers. Amplification of TCR beta CDR3 used immunoSEQ multiplex PCR across 54 Vbeta and 13 Jbeta. TCRdb reanalysed the immunoSEQ multiplex PCR reads using MiXCR and keeps one entry per CDR3 protein. The sample consists of some 70,000 distinct CDR3 sequences, roughly 94% of them appearing once. The V gene end was trimmed by 1 base and the J gene end by 4 bases; junction bases not matched to a gene: 0. There are 14 residues in the CDR3. CDR1 and CDR2 from the germline V gene are MNHNS and SASEGT.

The sequence was obtained from a human donor with multiple sclerosis. The sequencing input was CD8+ T cells from PBMCs. The genes are TRBV6-1 and TRBJ1-3, with 8 bases fitting TRBD1. The CDR3 is CASSEGTGGNTIYF. CDR3 bases: TGTGCCAGCAGTGAAGGGACAGGGGGAAACACCATATATTTT.